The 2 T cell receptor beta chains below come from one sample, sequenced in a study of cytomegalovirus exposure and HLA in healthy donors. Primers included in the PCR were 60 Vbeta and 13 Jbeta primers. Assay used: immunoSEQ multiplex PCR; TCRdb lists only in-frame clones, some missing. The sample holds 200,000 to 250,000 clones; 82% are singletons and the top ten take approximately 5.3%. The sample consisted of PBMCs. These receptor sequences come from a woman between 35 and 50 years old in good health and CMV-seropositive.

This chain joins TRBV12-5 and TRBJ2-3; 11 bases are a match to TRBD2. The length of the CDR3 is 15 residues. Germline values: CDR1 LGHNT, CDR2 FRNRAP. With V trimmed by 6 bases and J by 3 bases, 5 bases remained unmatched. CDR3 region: CASGSLAGVTDTQYF. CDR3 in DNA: TGTGCTAGTGGGTCACTAGCGGGGGTTACAGATACGCAGTATTTT.

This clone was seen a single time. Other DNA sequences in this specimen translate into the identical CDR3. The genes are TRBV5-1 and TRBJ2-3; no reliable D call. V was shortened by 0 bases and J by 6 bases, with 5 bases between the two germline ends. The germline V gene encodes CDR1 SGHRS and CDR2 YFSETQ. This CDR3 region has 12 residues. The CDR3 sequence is CASSLAADTQYF. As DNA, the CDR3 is TGCGCCAGCAGCTTGGCTGCGGATACGCAGTATTTT.